The 10 T cell receptor beta chains listed next were all sequenced from one sample in a study of cytotoxic CD8 clonotypes in ibrutinib-treated CLL. TCRdb's table, derived via immunoSEQ multiplex PCR, lists solely in-frame clones and lacks some. This table has about 140,000 clones, 75% to 85% appearing once. Material: PBMCs, obtained after 36 months of ibrutinib treatment. The receptors come from a human donor with chronic lymphocytic leukemia.

This clone was seen at least ten times. Written as DNA, the CDR3 is TGCAGCGTTGAAGATGACCTAGCGGGGAGCACAGATACGCAGTATTTT. Translating it yields CSVEDDLAGSTDTQYF. The J gene is TRBJ2-3, the V gene TRBV29-1, with 9 nucleotides matching TRBD2. The CDR3 spans 16 residues. V lost 0 bases, J lost 0 bases, and 4 bases stayed unmatched. The V gene's germline CDR1 is SQVTM and CDR2 ANQGSEA.

This clone has only one observation. The V call is TRBV6-5, the J call TRBJ1-2; D not certain. The CDR3 runs to 13 residues. V was pared by 2 bases and J by 4 bases, with 8 bases between. Germline V CDR1 and CDR2: MNHEY, SVGAGI. The CDR3 loop is CASSYVGTYGYTF. For the CDR3, the DNA is TGTGCCAGCAGTTACGTAGGAACCTATGGCTACACCTTC.

The CDR3 protein is CAILRGEEQFF. In DNA, the CDR3 is TGTGCCATCCTCCGGGGGGAAGAGCAGTTCTTC. The rearrangement uses TRBV28 and TRBJ2-1, with 7 bases aligning to TRBD2. CDR1 and CDR2 from the germline V gene are MDHEN and SYDVKM. The CDR3 extends over 11 amino acids. V shed 10 bases, J shed 10 bases, and the junction held 7 bases outside the gene matches.

The gene calls are TRBV27 and TRBJ2-1; perhaps TRBD1 as D (5 bases). This CDR3 comprises 14 residues. V lost 0 bases to trimming and J lost 9 bases, with 12 bases between them. CDR1 MNHEY and CDR2 SMNVEV come from the germline V gene (reference sequence). This CDR3 reads CASSLSVRVGEQFF. The CDR3 nucleotides read TGTGCCAGCAGTTTATCCGTCAGGGTCGGTGAGCAGTTCTTC.

The chain has TRBV2 and TRBJ2-2, with 7 bases aligning to TRBD1. J was trimmed by 6 bases and V by 7 bases; bases with no gene match: 11. The CDR3 sequence is 15 residues long. Per germline, CDR1 SNHLY and CDR2 FYNNEI. CDR3 region: CASTPRGTRAGELFF. CDR3 sequence (DNA): TGTGCCAGCACCCCCAGGGGGACACGCGCCGGGGAGCTGTTTTTT.

This rearrangement joins TRBV5-1 to TRBJ2-5; tentative D call: TRBD1 (6 bases). With 7 bases removed from V and 5 bases from J, the gap between germline ends came to 18 bases. The CDR3 covers 14 residues. CDR1 and CDR2 from the germline V gene are SGHRS and YFSETQ. The CDR3 loop is CASRKTGSKETQYF. The CDR3, as DNA: TGCGCCAGCCGTAAGACAGGTTCCAAGGAGACCCAGTACTTC.

The chain couples TRBV5-1 to TRBJ1-2; possibly TRBD1 for D (5 bases). The CDR3 length is 13 residues. CDR1 is SGHRS, CDR2 YFSETQ, per germline. V was pared by 0 bases and J by 8 bases, with 11 bases between. The CDR3 sequence: CASSLGQGSGYTF. The CDR3 DNA is TGCGCCAGCAGCTTGGGTCAGGGTAGCGGCTACACCTTC. Variable domain in full (rest from reference TRBV5-1 and TRBJ1-2): KAGVTQTPRYLIKTRGQQVTLSCSPISGHRSVSWYQQTPGQGLQFLFEYFSETQRNKGNFPGRFSGRQFSNSRSEMNVSTLELGDSALYLCASSLGQGSGYTFGSGTRLTVV.

The V and J genes are TRBV19 and TRBJ2-1; possibly TRBD1 or TRBD2 for D (5 bases each). The length of the CDR3 is 14 residues. V gave up 3 bases and J gave up 4 bases, with 10 bases separating them. Germline lookup yields CDR1 LNHDA and CDR2 SQIVND (reference sequence). Written as DNA, the CDR3 is TGTGCCAGTAGTATGTGGGACCAGTACAATGAGCAGTTCTTC. It encodes CASSMWDQYNEQFF.

The chain joins TRBV7-9 to TRBJ1-5; D gene ambiguous. The CDR3 runs to 15 residues. V gave up 1 base and J gave up 0 bases, with 7 bases separating them. Germline CDR1 reads SEHNR; CDR2 reads FQNEAQ (reference sequence). The CDR3, as DNA: TGTGCCAGCAGCTTAGACGCATATAGCAATCAGCCCCAGCATTTT. Translated: CASSLDAYSNQPQHF.

The rearrangement joins TRBV6-1 to TRBJ2-7; 11 bases match TRBD1. The germline V gene has CDR1 MNHNS and CDR2 SASEGT. There are 15 residues in the CDR3. Trimming at V came to 5 bases and at J to 2 bases, leaving 5 bases not matched to a gene. In nucleotides, the CDR3 is TGTGCCAGCAGTAAAGGGACAGGGGGAACCTACGAGCAGTACTTC. It is translated as CASSKGTGGTYEQYF.